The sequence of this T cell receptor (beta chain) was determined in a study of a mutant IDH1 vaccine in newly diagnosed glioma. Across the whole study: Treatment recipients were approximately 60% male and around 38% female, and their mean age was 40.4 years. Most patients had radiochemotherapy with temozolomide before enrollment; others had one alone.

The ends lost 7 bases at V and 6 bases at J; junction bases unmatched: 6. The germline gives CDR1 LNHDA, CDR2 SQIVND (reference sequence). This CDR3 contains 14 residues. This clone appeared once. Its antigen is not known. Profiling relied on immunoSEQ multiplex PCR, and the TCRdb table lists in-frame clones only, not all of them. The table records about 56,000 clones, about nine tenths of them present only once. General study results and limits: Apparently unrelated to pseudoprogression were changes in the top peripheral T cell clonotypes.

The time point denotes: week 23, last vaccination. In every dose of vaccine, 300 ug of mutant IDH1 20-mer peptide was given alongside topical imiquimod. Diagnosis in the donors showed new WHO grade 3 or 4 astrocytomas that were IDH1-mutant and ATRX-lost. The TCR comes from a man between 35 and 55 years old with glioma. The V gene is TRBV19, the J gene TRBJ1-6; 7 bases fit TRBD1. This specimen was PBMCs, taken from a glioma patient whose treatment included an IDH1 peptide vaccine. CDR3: CASKGTAANSPLHF. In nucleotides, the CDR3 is TGTGCCAGTAAGGGGACAGCAGCTAATTCACCCCTCCACTTT.